This T cell receptor beta chain originates from a study of human T cells and chemical hapten exposure. General study results and limits: Counts of TCRs above 1 in 1000 frequency stayed unchanged with DPC sensitization. Each of the donors had alopecia, so their immune responses may not resemble those of healthy people. Among expanded TCRs, significantly more large CDR3 similarity clusters formed than among controls.

The ends were cut back, 5 bases at V and 2 bases at J, with 13 bases in the middle. The CDR3 is 14 amino acids. The germline gives CDR1 SGHVS, CDR2 FNYEAQ. As to this clonotype: Antigen specificity is unknown.

The time point: patch test 1, 2 weeks after DPC sensitization. Treatment given: therapeutic diphenylcyclopropenone sensitization with weekly scalp DPC. The library labeled individual cDNA molecules by adding unique molecular identifiers to them. Using its own MiXCR run on the RACE reads, TCRdb lists one record per CDR3 protein. The sample lists approximately 74,000 distinct CDR3 sequences, approximately 29% occurring once. Sequencing was performed on whole blood, taken in connection with sensitization to the hapten diphenylcyclopropenone (DPC). This sequence originates from a man aged 35-49 years with alopecia areata. Some clones in this sample may be carry-over from other donors' samples. V gene TRBV7-6 combines with J gene TRBJ2-7, with a possible D match to TRBD1 (6 bases). CDR3 sequence: CASSPQGSTYEQYF. CDR3 nucleotide sequence: TGTGCCAGCAGCCCACAGGGTTCAACCTACGAGCAGTACTTC.